This T cell receptor (beta chain) was sequenced in a study of cytomegalovirus exposure and HLA in healthy donors. V was pared by 1 base and J by 2 bases, with 6 bases of the junction left unmatched. In germline, CDR1 is MNHNS, CDR2 SASEGT. The CDR3 runs to 16 residues. General study points: In presence/absence analyses, roughly uniform sequencing depth across donors was assumed.

PCR was performed using 60 Vbeta and 13 Jbeta primers. Produced via immunoSEQ multiplex PCR; TCRdb's table is partial and in-frame only. The sample lists 200,000 or so clones, around 77% occurring once. The table lists this clone with a few counts. The antigen is undetermined. The source material was PBMCs. The chain employs TRBV6-1 and TRBJ2-3, with TRBD2 identical over 7 bases. The origin of this receptor is a woman aged 25 to 39 in good health and CMV-seronegative. The CDR3 reads CASSEVGAGVTDTQYF. The CDR3 region has the DNA TGTGCCAGCAGTGAAGTTGGGGCGGGAGTCACAGATACGCAGTATTTT.